This T cell receptor (beta chain) was documented in a study of blood T cells in healthy people across ages. Primed by a sample-barcoded 5' primer and a J-beta primer mix, a second PCR proceeded for 7 to 11 cycles. TCRdb reprocessed the 5' RACE reads via MiXCR and lists one record per CDR3 protein. The table has hundreds of thousands of distinct CDR3 sequences, approximately 59% seen once. The table lists this clonotype with a few counts. CDR1 and CDR2 from the germline V gene are SGHRS and YFSETQ. The CDR3 length is 12 residues. With 0 bases removed from V and 6 bases from J, the gap between germline ends came to 4 bases.

This chain joins TRBV5-1 and TRBJ2-1; D call uncertain. The receptor comes from a man aged 55 to 70 in good health. Input material: blood. In nucleotides, the CDR3 is TGCGCCAGCAGCTTGGGTACCAATGAGCAGTTCTTC. Amino acids: CASSLGTNEQFF.